This T cell receptor (beta chain) was identified during a study of Ad26.COV2.S vaccination and SARS-CoV-2 variants. Study details: Intramuscularly, Ad26.COV2.S was given either once or twice, 56 days apart.

Treatment: 19 received Ad26.COV2.S at low or high dose, single or two shots; 5 received placebo; per-sample allocation not given. At day 63 after the first vaccine or placebo injection, samples were drawn. This Boston cohort included adults aged 18-55 years. The repertoire was sequenced with immunoSEQ multiplex PCR; TCRdb's copy has only in-frame clones and lacks some. Of 300,000 to 400,000 clones listed, 87% are singletons. In germline, CDR1 is SGHTA, CDR2 FQGTGA. This CDR3 is built from 14 residues. The ends were cut back, 3 bases at V and 0 bases at J, with 8 bases in the middle. The origin of this receptor is a person aged 18-60 years who received the Ad26.COV2.S COVID-19 vaccine or a placebo. The material sequenced was peripheral blood, taken in a trial of Ad26.COV2.S vaccine versus placebo. This chain joins TRBV7-3 and TRBJ2-5, with D hard to call. CDR3 DNA: TGTGCCAGCAGCTTCGACGGGTACCAAGAGACCCAGTACTTC. Amino acid sequence: CASSFDGYQETQYF. The whole variable domain, filled in from reference TRBV7-3 and TRBJ2-5, reads GAGVSQTPSNKVTEKGKYVELRCDPISGHTALYWYRQSLGQGPEFLIYFQGTGAADDSGLPNDRFFAVRPEGSVSTLKIQRTERGDSAVYLCASSFDGYQETQYFGPGTRLLVL.